This TCR beta chain appears in the sequencing data of a study of spatial heterogeneity in lung cancer. About the research overall: Follow-up PBMC specimens underwent sequencing when available; their median timing was about 2 years after resection. Alpha-chain sequences were consistently detected in smaller numbers than beta-chain sequences. General study findings and limits: Relative to follow-up, resection was when ubiquitous expanded tumor TCRs appeared more in blood.

This clonotype was recorded at least ten times. The antigen is unknown. Indicated time point: blood at routine non-recurrence follow-up after resection. Sequencing covered unsorted whole RNA taken from tumor, nontumor lung or frozen PBMC. The CDR3 spans 16 residues. With V trimmed by 4 bases and J by 4 bases, 10 bases remained unmatched. Each CDR3 protein gets one entry after TCRdb re-called the 5' RACE reads with MiXCR. The data contain some 46,000 distinct CDR3 sequences, 12% of them singletons. This clonotype originated in a male donor with early-stage non-small cell lung cancer. The input for sequencing was PBMCs, taken at follow-up. This chain joins TRBV12-3 or TRBV12-4 and TRBJ1-3, with TRBD1 matching over 7 bases. CDR3 residues: CASSSGRTGDGNTIYF. The CDR3 nucleotides read TGTGCCAGCAGTTCCGGAAGAACAGGGGACGGAAACACCATATATTTT.